A selection of T cell receptor beta chains follows, all from one sample in a study of glioma-infiltrating T cells after dendritic cell vaccination. Using immunoSEQ multiplex PCR, the repertoire was profiled, and TCRdb retains in-frame clones only, with some absent. The sample includes tens of thousands of clones, under 90% seen only once; the top ten take more than 15%. The specimen comprised blood, sampled before dendritic cell vaccination. All receptors derive from a human donor with glioblastoma. CDR3s leave out the opening cysteine and the closing phenylalanine or tryptophan. Clone size, where shown, is once, few, many, or a class for clones that have expanded.

TRBV30	.	TRBJ2-3	AWGLGQGARTDTQY
TRBV14	.	TRBJ2-3	ASTSGGDTQY
TRBV7-9	.	TRBJ2-3	ASSRTSGGDTQY
TRBV10-1	.	TRBJ1-2	ARRPGTGFDYGYT
TRBV14	once	TRBJ2-5	ASSHLETQY
TRBV5-1	.	TRBJ2-7	ASSEGQLREQY
TRBV14	.	TRBJ2-7	ASSQARGTTYEQY
TRBV27	.	TRBJ2-7	ASSFSGGQPYEQY
TRBV15	.	TRBJ2-1	ATSRDPGNPYNEQF
TRBV7-4	few	TRBJ1-5	ASSQDRDRASNQPQH
TRBV19	.	TRBJ1-5	ASSKGQWNQPQH
TRBV18	.	TRBJ1-3	ASSPSMVAGNTIY
TRBV5-6	few	TRBJ2-1	ASSPGQEYNEQF
TRBV4-2	.	TRBJ2-7	ASSRGSLTGEQY
TRBV5-8	.	TRBJ2-6	ASSPFQGAGANVLT
TRBV5-1	.	TRBJ2-5	ASSDPGQGETQY
TRBV6-5	once	TRBJ2-7	ASSYSTSGGAEQY